This T cell receptor beta chain emerged from a study of patients and donors after allogeneic stem cell transplantation. Trimming took off 5 bases at V and 6 bases at J, with 5 bases between the two ends. This CDR3 contains 11 residues. Remarks on this clonotype: A single base separates this from a much larger clone, so it may be a read error.

TCRdb re-called the RT-PCR reads with MiXCR, one entry per CDR3 protein. The profile covers approximately 150,000 distinct CDR3 sequences, with approximately 30% appearing a single time and approximately 3% taken by the ten largest. This clonotype was obtained from a human donor who was either an allogeneic HSCT recipient or a stem cell or donor lymphocyte infusion donor (not recorded which). It is not recorded whose cells these are; they may come from a transplant donor. Sequencing used blood, either unsorted or a sorted T cell fraction (not recorded which). The genes are TRBV12-3 or TRBV12-4 and TRBJ2-1; D is unresolved. The CDR3 loop is CASSHPNEQFF. The CDR3 nucleotides are TGTGCCAGCAGTCACCCCAATGAGCAGTTCTTC.